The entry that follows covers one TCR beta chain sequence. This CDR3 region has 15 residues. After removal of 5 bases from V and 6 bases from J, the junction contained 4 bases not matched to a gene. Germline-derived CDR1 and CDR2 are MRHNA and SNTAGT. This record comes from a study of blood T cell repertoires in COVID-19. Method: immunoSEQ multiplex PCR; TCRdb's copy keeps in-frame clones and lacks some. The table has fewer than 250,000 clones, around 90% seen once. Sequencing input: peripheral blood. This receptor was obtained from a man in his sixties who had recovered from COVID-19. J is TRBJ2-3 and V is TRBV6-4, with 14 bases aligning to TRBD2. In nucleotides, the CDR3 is TGTGCCAGCAGTCTGACTAGCGGGGGGGCGGATACGCAGTATTTT. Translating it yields CASSLTSGGADTQYF.